The present T cell receptor (beta chain) was sequenced within a study of OX40 agonist ivuxolimab in advanced cancers. Looking at the study overall: An agonistic human IgG2 monoclonal antibody against OX40 (CD134) was given. Eligibility rules accepted prior anti-PD-1, anti-PD-L1 or anti-CTLA-4 therapy, and roughly 40% had some. Males comprised around four fifths of the group, whose mean age was about 61 years (range roughly 20 to 85). Whole-study findings and limits: Fewer expanded clones were found on average in CD4+ than in CD8+ T cells.

On this clone itself: The antigen remains undetermined.

Germline V CDR1 and CDR2: SGDLS, YYNGEE. CDR3 length equals 12 residues. The germline V and J ends were trimmed by 3 bases and 7 bases, with 7 bases remaining between them. Sequencing was performed with immunoSEQ multiplex PCR; in TCRdb, only in-frame clones are kept and a portion is missing. The sample lists 70,000 to 80,000 clones, more than 75% occurring once. The TCR originated in an adult with an advanced solid tumor such as melanoma, head and neck, liver or kidney cancer. The sequencing used CD4+ or CD8+ T cells sorted from blood, collected in a trial of the OX40 agonist ivuxolimab. The chain couples TRBV9 to TRBJ1-4; no clear D gene. The CDR3 is CASSAAGEKLFF. CDR3 sequence (DNA): TGTGCCAGCAGCGCGGCCGGTGAAAAACTGTTTTTT.